This record concerns one TCR beta chain sequence. This record belongs to a study of T cell responses to AZD1222 COVID-19 vaccine. Assay used: immunoSEQ multiplex PCR; TCRdb lists only in-frame clones, some missing. There are about 160,000 clones in the sample; 85% to 90% occur only once, and roughly 5.5% lies in the top ten. The CDR3 runs to 15 residues. V gave up 2 bases and J gave up 4 bases, with 12 bases separating them. CDR1 and CDR2 (germline): MDHEN, SYDVKM. This TCR was recovered from an adult in good health. The chain joins TRBV28 to TRBJ1-5, with a weak D call TRBD1 (5 bases). The specimen was peripheral blood, collected on day 0 of AZD1222 vaccination. The DNA of the CDR3 is TGTGCCAGCAGTTTAAGCGGGGGACTTAATCAGCCCCAGCATTTT. Its translation: CASSLSGGLNQPQHF.